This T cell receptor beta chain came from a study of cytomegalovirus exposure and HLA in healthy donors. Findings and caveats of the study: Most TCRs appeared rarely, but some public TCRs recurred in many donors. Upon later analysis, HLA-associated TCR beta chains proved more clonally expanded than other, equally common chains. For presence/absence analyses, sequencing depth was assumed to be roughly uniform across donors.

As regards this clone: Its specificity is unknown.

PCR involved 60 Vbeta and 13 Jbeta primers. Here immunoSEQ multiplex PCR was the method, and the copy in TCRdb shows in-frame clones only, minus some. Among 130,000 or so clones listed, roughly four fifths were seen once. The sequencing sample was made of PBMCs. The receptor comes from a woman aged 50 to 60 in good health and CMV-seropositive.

CDR3 nucleotide sequence: TGTGCCTGGAGCACGGGACAGTTGGGGGCTCAGCCCCAGCATTTT. Translation: CAWSTGQLGAQPQHF. This chain joins TRBV30 and TRBJ1-5; 7 bases are shared with TRBD1. CDR1 and CDR2 (germline): GTSNPN, SVGIG (reference sequence). Trimming took 3 bases from V and 6 from J; bases not matched to a gene: 11. This CDR3 has 15 residues.